This TCR beta chain was found in a study of T-cell reconstitution after alpha-beta-depleted transplantation in children. Whole-study findings and limits: The study reportedly traced alpha-beta T cells about two months after transplant to several hundred expanded graft clones. T-cell numbers and diversity one year post-transplant derived largely from freshly generated T cells. Some patients' high day-60 TCRbeta diversity was traced to surviving recipient T cells and thymic progenitors.

V was shortened by 3 bases and J by 4 bases, with 12 bases between the two germline ends. This CDR3 is built from 14 residues. Turning to this clonotype: Its antigen remains unknown.

Molecular barcoding with unique molecular identifiers was used for the TCRbeta library. TCRdb redid the calling of the PCR reads with MiXCR, one entry per CDR3 protein. In the table there are around 450,000 distinct CDR3 sequences, 43% of which are singletons. The specimen was PBMCs, collected before TCRalphabeta/CD19-depleted stem cell transplant. The clonotype originates from a girl aged 2 to 10 with aplastic anemia, due to receive a stem cell transplant. V usage is TRBV12-3 or TRBV12-4 and J usage is TRBJ1-1, with a possible D match to TRBD1 (5 bases). The CDR3, as DNA: TGTGCCAGCAGTTTGGGGCCTGGGTCCACTGAAGCTTTCTTT. This codes for CASSLGPGSTEAFF.